Described below is a single T cell receptor beta chain sequence and its context. What it recognizes is unknown. The identical CDR3 is also encoded by other nucleotide sequences in the sample. The sample is drawn from a study of shared clonotypes between healthy human individuals. Trimming left V 2 bases short and J 0 bases short, with 8 bases between. Germline V gene data show CDR1 as ENHRY and CDR2 as SYGVKD. The CDR3 has 14 amino acids. Study-wide points: How much donors shared clonotypes was expected to be affected by sequencing depth.

CD45RO-negative cells were positively selected for CCR7, leaving out terminally differentiated effector memory CD45RA+ cells. Sorted-subset replicate PCRs used about 200 ng DNA, some 30,000 T cell genomes. This table comes from immunoSEQ multiplex PCR, and its TCRdb copy is limited to in-frame clones, with some not included. The table includes approximately 1.9 million clones, approximately 92% detected once. The sequence derives from a man younger than 35 in good health. Some clones in this sample may be carry-over from other donors' samples. Sample: naive CD8+ T cells from PBMCs. V gene TRBV10-3 combines with J gene TRBJ2-7; no firm D call. The CDR3 DNA is TGTGCCATCAGTGAGGTTGGTAGCTCCTACGAGCAGTACTTC. Protein: CAISEVGSSYEQYF.